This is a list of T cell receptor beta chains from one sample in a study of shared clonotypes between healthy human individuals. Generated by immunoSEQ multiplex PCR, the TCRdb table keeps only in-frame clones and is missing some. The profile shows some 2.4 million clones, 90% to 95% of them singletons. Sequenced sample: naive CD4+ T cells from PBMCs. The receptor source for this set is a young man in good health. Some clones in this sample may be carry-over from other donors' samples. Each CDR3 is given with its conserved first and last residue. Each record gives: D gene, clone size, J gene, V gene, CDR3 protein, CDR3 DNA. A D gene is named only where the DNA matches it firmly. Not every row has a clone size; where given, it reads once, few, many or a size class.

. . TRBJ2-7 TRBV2 CASRNRGQGEQYF TGTGCCAGCAGAAACCGGGGGCAGGGCGAGCAGTACTTC
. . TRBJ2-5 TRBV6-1 CASSDWGVGETQYF TGTGCCAGCAGTGACTGGGGAGTCGGAGAGACCCAGTACTTC
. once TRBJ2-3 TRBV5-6 CASTLGVDTDTQYF TGTGCCAGCACCTTGGGAGTAGACACAGATACGCAGTATTTT
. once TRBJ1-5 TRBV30 CAWGLGVAGNQPQHF TGTGCCTGGGGGCTCGGCGTTGCAGGCAATCAGCCCCAGCATTTT
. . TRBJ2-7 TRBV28 CASSLSAPGEQYF TGTGCCAGCAGTTTGAGTGCCCCAGGGGAGCAGTACTTC
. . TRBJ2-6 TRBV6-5 CASHPPGLSVLTF TGTGCCAGCCACCCCCCCGGCCTGTCCGTCCTGACTTTC
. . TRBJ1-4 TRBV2 CASMGVEKLFF TGTGCCAGCATGGGAGTTGAAAAACTGTTTTTT
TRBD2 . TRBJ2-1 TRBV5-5 CASSLLAGAYNEQFF TGTGCCAGCAGCTTACTAGCGGGAGCCTACAATGAGCAGTTCTTC
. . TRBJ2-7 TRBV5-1 CASSLGISLPLEQYF TGCGCCAGCAGCTTGGGAATTAGCTTACCCCTCGAGCAGTACTTC
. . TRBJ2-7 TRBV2 CASSDDPFEQYF TGTGCCAGCAGTGATGACCCTTTCGAGCAGTACTTC
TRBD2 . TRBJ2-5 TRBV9 CASSPRLAGGGETQYF TGTGCCAGCAGCCCGCGGCTAGCGGGAGGGGGGGAGACCCAGTACTTC
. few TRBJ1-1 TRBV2 CASSEYPHTEAFF TGTGCCAGCAGTGAATATCCCCACACTGAAGCTTTCTTT
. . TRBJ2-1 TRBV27 CASSLFGHPSSYNEQFF TGTGCCAGCAGTTTATTTGGGCACCCGAGCTCCTACAATGAGCAGTTCTTC
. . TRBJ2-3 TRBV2 CASGGRASTDTQYF TGTGCCAGCGGGGGACGAGCTAGCACAGATACGCAGTATTTT
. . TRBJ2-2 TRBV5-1 CASSLEWQGNTGELFF TGCGCCAGCAGCTTGGAATGGCAGGGGAACACCGGGGAGCTGTTTTTT
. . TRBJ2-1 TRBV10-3 CAISDGQTYNEQFF TGTGCCATCAGTGATGGGCAGACCTACAATGAGCAGTTCTTC
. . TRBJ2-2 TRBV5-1 CASSFGTTGELFF TGCGCCAGCAGCTTCGGAACCACCGGGGAGCTGTTTTTT
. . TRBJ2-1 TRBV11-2 CASSHTAGTSYNEQFF TGTGCCAGCAGCCACACAGCGGGTACCTCCTACAATGAGCAGTTCTTC
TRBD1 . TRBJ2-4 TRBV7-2 CASSPRTGLVAKNIQYF TGTGCCAGCAGCCCCCGGACAGGGCTAGTAGCCAAAAACATTCAGTACTTC
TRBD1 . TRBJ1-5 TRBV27 CASSLYGTGAGNQPQHF TGTGCCAGCAGTTTATATGGGACAGGGGCGGGCAATCAGCCCCAGCATTTT
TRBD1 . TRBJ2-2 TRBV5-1 CASSLPRQGSFDTGELFF TGCGCCAGCAGCTTGCCGAGACAGGGCAGCTTCGACACCGGGGAGCTGTTTTTT
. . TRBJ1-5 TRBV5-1 CASSLDANQPQHF TGCGCCAGCAGCTTGGATGCTAATCAGCCCCAGCATTTT
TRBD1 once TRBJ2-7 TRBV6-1 CASRAAGTGGGEQYF TGTGCCAGCAGAGCAGCCGGGACAGGGGGCGGTGAGCAGTACTTC
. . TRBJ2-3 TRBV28 CASSLRNGINTQYF TGTGCCAGCTCTCTCAGGAACGGAATTAATACGCAGTATTTT
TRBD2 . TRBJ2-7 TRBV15 CATSRDLAGVYEQYF TGTGCCACCAGCAGAGATCTAGCGGGGGTCTACGAGCAGTACTTC
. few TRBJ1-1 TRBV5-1 CASSVQGGDTEAFF TGCGCCAGCAGCGTCCAGGGAGGCGACACTGAAGCTTTCTTT
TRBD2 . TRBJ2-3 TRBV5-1 CASSVLAGLIDTDTQYF TGCGCCAGCAGCGTACTAGCGGGATTAATCGATACAGATACGCAGTATTTT
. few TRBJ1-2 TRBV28 CASFGLMGGYTF TGTGCCAGCTTTGGACTAATGGGCGGCTACACCTTC
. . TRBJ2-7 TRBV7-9 CASSRRSREQYF TGTGCCAGCAGTCGACGGAGTCGTGAGCAGTACTTC
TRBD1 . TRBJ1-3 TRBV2 CASSPLTGSGNTIYF TGTGCCAGCAGTCCTCTGACAGGGTCTGGAAACACCATATATTTT
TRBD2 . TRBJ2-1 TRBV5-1 CASSISGGDYNEQFF TGCGCCAGCAGCATTAGCGGGGGGGACTACAATGAGCAGTTCTTC
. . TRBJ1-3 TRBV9 CASSVEQDGNTIYF TGTGCCAGCAGCGTAGAGCAGGACGGAAACACCATATATTTT
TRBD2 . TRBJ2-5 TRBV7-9 CASSSRSSGSETQYF TGTGCCAGCAGCTCCCGAAGTAGCGGGAGTGAGACCCAGTACTTC
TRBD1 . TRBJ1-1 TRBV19 CASSSPGGYSTEAFF TGTGCCAGTAGTTCGCCAGGGGGGTATAGCACTGAAGCTTTCTTT
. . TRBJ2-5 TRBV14 CASSQDVGHETQYF TGTGCCAGCAGCCAAGATGTAGGGCACGAGACCCAGTACTTC
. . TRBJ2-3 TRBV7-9 CASSPLGGTDTQYF TGTGCCAGCAGCCCTCTGGGCGGCACAGATACGCAGTATTTT
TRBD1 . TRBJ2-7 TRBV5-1 CASSLVQGRSSYEQYF TGCGCCAGCAGCTTAGTACAGGGGCGCAGCTCCTACGAGCAGTACTTC
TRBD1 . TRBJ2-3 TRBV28 CASGTVPTDTQYF TGTGCCAGCGGGACAGTTCCCACAGATACGCAGTATTTT
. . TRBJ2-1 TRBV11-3 CASSFGGRSDEQFF TGTGCCAGCAGCTTCGGGGGGCGCTCCGATGAGCAGTTCTTC
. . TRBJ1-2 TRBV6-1 CASSEGSFWALGYGYTF TGTGCCAGCAGTGAAGGGAGTTTCTGGGCCCTCGGCTATGGCTACACCTTC
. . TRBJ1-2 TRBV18 CASSPPGAGGYTF TGTGCCAGCTCACCACCGGGGGCTGGTGGCTACACCTTC
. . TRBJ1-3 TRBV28 CASRYTGRNTIYF TGTGCCAGCAGATACACGGGACGAAACACCATATATTTT
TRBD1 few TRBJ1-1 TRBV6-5 CATRDSLNTEAFF TGTGCCACTCGGGACAGCCTGAACACTGAAGCTTTCTTT
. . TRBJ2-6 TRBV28 CASGTGIGANVLTF TGTGCCAGCGGAACAGGGATCGGGGCCAACGTCCTGACTTTC